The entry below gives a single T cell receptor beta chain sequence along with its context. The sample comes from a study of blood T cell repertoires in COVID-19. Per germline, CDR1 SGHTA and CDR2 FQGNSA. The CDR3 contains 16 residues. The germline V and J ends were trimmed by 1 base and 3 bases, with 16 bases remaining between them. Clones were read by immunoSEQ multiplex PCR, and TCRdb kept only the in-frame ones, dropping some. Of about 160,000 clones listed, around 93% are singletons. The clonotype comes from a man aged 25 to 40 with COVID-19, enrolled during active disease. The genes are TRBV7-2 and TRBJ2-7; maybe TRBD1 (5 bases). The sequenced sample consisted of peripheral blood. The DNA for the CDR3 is TGTGCCAGCAGCTTAGAAGGTCAGGGTCCCTTCTACGAGCAGTACTTC. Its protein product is CASSLEGQGPFYEQYF.